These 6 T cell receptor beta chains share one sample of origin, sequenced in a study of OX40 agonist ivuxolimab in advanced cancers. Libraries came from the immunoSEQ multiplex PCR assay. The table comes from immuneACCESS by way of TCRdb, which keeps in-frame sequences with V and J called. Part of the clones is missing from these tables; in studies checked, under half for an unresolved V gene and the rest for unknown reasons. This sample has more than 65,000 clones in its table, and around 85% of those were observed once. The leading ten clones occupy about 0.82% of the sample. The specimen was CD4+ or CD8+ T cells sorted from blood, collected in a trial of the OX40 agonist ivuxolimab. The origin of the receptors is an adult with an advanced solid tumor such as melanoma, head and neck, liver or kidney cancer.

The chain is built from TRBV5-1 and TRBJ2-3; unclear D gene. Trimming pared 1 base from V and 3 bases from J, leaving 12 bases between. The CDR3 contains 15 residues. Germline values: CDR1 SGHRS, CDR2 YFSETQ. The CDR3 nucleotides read TGCGCCAGCAGCTTGACCCCAGCGAGAACAGATACGCAGTATTTT. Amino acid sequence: CASSLTPARTDTQYF.

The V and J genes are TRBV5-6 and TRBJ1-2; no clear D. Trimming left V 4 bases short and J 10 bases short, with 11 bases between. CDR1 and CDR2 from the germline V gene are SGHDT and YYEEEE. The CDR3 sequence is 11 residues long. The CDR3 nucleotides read TGTGCCAGCAGCCAGATACGGGACTACACCTTC. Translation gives CASSQIRDYTF.

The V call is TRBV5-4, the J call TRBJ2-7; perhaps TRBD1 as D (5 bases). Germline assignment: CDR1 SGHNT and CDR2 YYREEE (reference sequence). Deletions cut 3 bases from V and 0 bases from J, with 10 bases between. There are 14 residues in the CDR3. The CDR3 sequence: CASSSRQSSYEQYF. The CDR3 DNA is TGTGCCAGCAGCTCCAGACAGAGCTCCTACGAGCAGTACTTC.

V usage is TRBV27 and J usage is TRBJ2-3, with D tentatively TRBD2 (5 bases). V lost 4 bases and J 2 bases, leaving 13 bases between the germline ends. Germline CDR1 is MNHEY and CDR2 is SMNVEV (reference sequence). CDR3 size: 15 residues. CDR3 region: CASSSAGADTDTQYF. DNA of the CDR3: TGTGCCAGCAGTTCCGCGGGCGCTGACACAGATACGCAGTATTTT.

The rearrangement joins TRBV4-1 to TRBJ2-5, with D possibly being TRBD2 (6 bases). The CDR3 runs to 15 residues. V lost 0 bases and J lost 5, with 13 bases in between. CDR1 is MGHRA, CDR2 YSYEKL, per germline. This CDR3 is CASSQDIAAGETQYF. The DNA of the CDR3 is TGCGCCAGCAGCCAAGATATAGCGGCGGGGGAGACCCAGTACTTC.

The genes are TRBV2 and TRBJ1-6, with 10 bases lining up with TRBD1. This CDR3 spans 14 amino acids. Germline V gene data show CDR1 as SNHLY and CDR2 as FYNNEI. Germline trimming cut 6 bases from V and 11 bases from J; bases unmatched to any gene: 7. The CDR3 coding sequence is TGTGCCAGCAGGGGGACAGGGGATATTACACCCCTCCACTTT. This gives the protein CASRGTGDITPLHF.